Listed below are T cell receptor beta chains from one sample, sequenced in a study of T cell responses to AZD1222 COVID-19 vaccine. Measured with immunoSEQ multiplex PCR; TCRdb has only the in-frame clones, and not every one. The sample gives about 200,000 clones, approximately 92% of which show up once; 3.5% to 4% is in the top ten. This material consisted of peripheral blood, taken 28 days after the second dose of the MenACWY control vaccine. The receptors originated from an adult who received the MenACWY meningococcal vaccine as a control. Each CDR3 is given with its conserved first and last residue. The D gene is left open where the match is weak. Clone size, where shown, is once, few, many, or a class for clones that have expanded.

TRBD1 TRBJ1-2 once TRBV5-1 17 TGCGCCAGCAGACAGGGGGCCGATGTTGGGACCAACTATGGCTACACCTTC CASRQGADVGTNYGYTF
NA TRBJ2-1 NA TRBV28 14 TGTGCCAGCGGTAGGGGGAGAGGGTACAATGAGCAGTTCTTC CASGRGRGYNEQFF
TRBD2 TRBJ2-1 few TRBV19 15 TGTGCCAGTAGTAAACTAGCGGGAGGAGTAGGTGAGCAGTTCTTC CASSKLAGGVGEQFF
NA TRBJ1-2 NA TRBV19 14 TGTGCCAGTAGTCCACAGGGCCGTCTCTATGGCTACACCTTC CASSPQGRLYGYTF
TRBD2 TRBJ2-5 NA TRBV5-1 17 TGCGCCAGCAGCTTGGGTGTAGCGGGAGGGCCCGAAGAGACCCAGTACTTC CASSLGVAGGPEETQYF
NA TRBJ1-4 NA TRBV6-5 13 TGTGCCACTGAAGCCGGCAGGGGCGGAAAACTGTTTTTT CATEAGRGGKLFF
NA TRBJ1-2 once TRBV25-1 17 TGTGCCAGCAGTGAATACCCCGGGCCGGGGGAGGGCTATGGCTACACCTTC CASSEYPGPGEGYGYTF
TRBD1 TRBJ1-3 NA TRBV19 14 TGTGCCAGTAGTAGACAGGGTTCTGGAAACACCATATATTTT CASSRQGSGNTIYF
NA TRBJ1-2 NA TRBV7-2 13 TGTGCCAGCAGCTTAGGCGGGATTGATGGCTACACCTTC CASSLGGIDGYTF
NA TRBJ2-7 NA TRBV6-5 12 TGTGCCAGCAGTTACCGGACAGACGAGCAGTACTTC CASSYRTDEQYF
NA TRBJ2-2 NA TRBV28 15 TGTGCCAGCAGTTTCTCTACGGGGAGCACCGGGGAGCTGTTTTTT CASSFSTGSTGELFF
NA TRBJ1-5 NA TRBV19 14 TGTGCCAGTAGTTTGCCGGGGGCAAATCAGCCCCAGCATTTT CASSLPGANQPQHF
NA TRBJ1-5 NA TRBV6-5 14 TGTGCCAGCATTGGGGCGGGCTCTGATCAGCCCCAGCATTTT CASIGAGSDQPQHF
NA TRBJ1-1 NA TRBV11-2 13 TGTGCCAGCAGCTTAGGCAAACAGGGCGGTGCTTTCTTT CASSLGKQGGAFF
TRBD1 TRBJ1-2 NA TRBV10-1 13 TGCGCCAGCAGCAAGGACAGGGCCTATGGCTACACCTTC CASSKDRAYGYTF
NA TRBJ2-5 NA TRBV28 18 TGTGCCAGCAGTTCCAACAGAGGGAGAAGGCAAATCGAAGAGACCCAGTACTTC CASSSNRGRRQIEETQYF
NA TRBJ1-2 NA TRBV9 14 TGTGCCAGCAGCGTAGAATCGAGCTCTGGGGGCTACACCTTC CASSVESSSGGYTF
TRBD2 TRBJ2-7 NA TRBV3-1/TRBV3-2 15 TGTGCCAGCAGCTTTAGCGGGAGGTCGGCGCGCGAGCAGTACTTC CASSFSGRSAREQYF
NA TRBJ2-4 NA TRBV12-3/TRBV12-4 12 TGTGCCAGCAGTTTAGGGGGTAACATTCAGTACTTC CASSLGGNIQYF
NA TRBJ2-7 NA TRBV5-5 14 TGTGCCAGCAGCCCGGTTCTAGCGATTTACGAGCAGTACTTC CASSPVLAIYEQYF
NA TRBJ1-2 NA TRBV4-1 14 TGCGCCAGCAGCCAAGTCCAGGGTGACTATGGCTACACCTTC CASSQVQGDYGYTF
TRBD1 TRBJ2-2 few TRBV4-3 17 TGCGCCAGCAGCCCCGCCCCGGGACAGGGCGGAACCGGGGAGCTGTTTTTT CASSPAPGQGGTGELFF
NA TRBJ1-5 NA TRBV10-3 15 TGTGCCATCAGTGAGTACTCTGATAGCAATCAGCCCCAGCATTTT CAISEYSDSNQPQHF
TRBD1 TRBJ1-4 NA TRBV28 12 TGTGCCAGCACCAGGGGGCCTGAAAAACTGTTTTTT CASTRGPEKLFF
NA TRBJ1-1 NA TRBV29-1 14 TGCAGCGTTGCGGGCCCAGGGGTGGGCACTGAAGCTTTCTTT CSVAGPGVGTEAFF
NA TRBJ1-1 NA TRBV3-1/TRBV3-2 12 TGTGCCAGCAGCCAACCTGACAGGGAAGCTTTCTTT CASSQPDREAFF
NA TRBJ1-4 NA TRBV30 14 TGTGCCTGGAGTCGGGGACCGCCTAATGAAAAACTGTTTTTT CAWSRGPPNEKLFF
NA TRBJ2-2 NA TRBV5-6 16 TGTGCCAGCAGCTTTTTTCCAGGGACGAACACCGGGGAGCTGTTTTTT CASSFFPGTNTGELFF
NA TRBJ1-1 NA TRBV4-1 14 TGCGCCAGCAGCCGGTCGGACTGGAACACTGAAGCTTTCTTT CASSRSDWNTEAFF
NA TRBJ2-3 NA TRBV6-2/TRBV6-3 12 TGTGCCAGCAGCCAAGGGACAGATACGCAGTATTTT CASSQGTDTQYF
NA TRBJ1-6 NA TRBV28 13 TGTGCCAGCAGTTTCGATGGGAATTCACCCCTCCACTTT CASSFDGNSPLHF
TRBD1 TRBJ1-1 NA TRBV7-3 15 TGTGCCAGCAGCTTAACAGATACAGGGGGTCTTGAAGCTTTCTTT CASSLTDTGGLEAFF